This TCR beta chain derives from a study of monozygotic twins with inflammatory bowel disease. This CDR3 spans 15 amino acids. Germline loops: CDR1 SGHRS, CDR2 YFSETQ. TCRdb re-called the 5' RACE reads; one entry per CDR3 protein, DNA not given. This repertoire includes 150,000 to 200,000 distinct CDR3 sequences. The source of this sequence is a human donor with ulcerative colitis or Crohn's disease, or a healthy co-twin of an affected twin (not recorded which). The sample was blood. The chain combines TRBV5-1 with TRBJ2-5; with no DNA, the TCRdb D assignment of TRBD1 cannot be verified. The CDR3 sequence: CASSDAGQRGETQYF.